One and the same sample provided the 2 T cell receptor beta chains below, sequenced in a study of CD8+ T cells in alopecia areata. Reverse transcription of extracted RNA yielded cDNA, which provided the sequencing template. Clones were sequenced by immunoSEQ multiplex PCR, and TCRdb holds only the in-frame ones, with some missing. The data contain under 250,000 clones, about 60% of them singletons. Sequencing used CD4+ T cells sorted from blood, obtained at week 0. These receptors all come from a human donor with alopecia areata.

V and J are TRBV13 and TRBJ2-7, with D unresolved. The CDR3 has 13 residues. The V gene lost 5 bases and the J gene lost 6 bases, with 14 bases spanning the gap. The germline V gene has CDR1 PRHDT and CDR2 FYEKMQ (reference sequence). The DNA for the CDR3 is TGTGCCAGCAGCCCGCCCCCATACGGCGAGCAGTACTTC. Translating gives CASSPPPYGEQYF.

The chain combines TRBV7-2 with TRBJ2-3; TRBD2 agrees at 8 bases. J gave up 0 bases and V 5 bases, and 1 base lay outside the gene matches. Germline CDR1 reads SGHTA; CDR2 reads FQGNSA. The CDR3 sequence is 14 residues long. The CDR3 coding sequence is TGTGCCAGCAGCACTAGCGGAAGCACAGATACGCAGTATTTT. Translating gives CASSTSGSTDTQYF. The full variable domain, with the rest looked up from reference TRBV7-2 and TRBJ2-3, is GAGVSQSPSNKVTEKGKDVELRCDPISGHTALYWYRQSLGQGLEFLIYFQGNSAPDKSGLPSDRFSAERTGGSVSTLTIQRTQQEDSAVYLCASSTSGSTDTQYFGPGTRLTVL.